Below, 24 T cell receptor beta chains from the same sample are listed, as sequenced in a study of PD-L1 blockade in urothelial cancer. Time point described: peripheral blood 6 weeks after treatment start. Generated by immunoSEQ multiplex PCR, the TCRdb table keeps only in-frame clones and is missing some. The repertoire holds about 110,000 clones, with approximately 90% as singletons. This sample comprised PBMCs, obtained around atezolizumab (anti-PD-L1) treatment. The receptors stem from a man between 60 and 70 years old with urothelial cancer.

The rearrangement links TRBV7-8 to TRBJ2-7; 13 bases are shared with TRBD2. This CDR3 contains 17 residues. CDR1 and CDR2 from the germline V gene are SGHVS and FQNEAQ. The junction had 9 bases not matched to a gene; V was cut back by 5 bases and J by 2 bases. CDR3 in DNA: TGTGCCAGCAGCCCACGGGGGACTAGCGGGAACCCCTACGAGCAGTACTTC. Translating it yields CASSPRGTSGNPYEQYF.

The gene calls are TRBV7-8 and TRBJ2-5, with D possibly TRBD2 on 5 matching bases. This CDR3 comprises 13 residues. With 0 bases removed from V and 8 bases from J, the gap between germline ends came to 10 bases. CDR1 is SGHVS and CDR2 is FQNEAQ in the germline V gene. CDR3 protein: CASSLASGSTQYF. CDR3 nucleotide sequence: TGTGCCAGCAGCTTAGCCTCTGGGAGTACCCAGTACTTC.

This rearrangement joins TRBV6-1 to TRBJ1-1; no clear D. The CDR3 runs to 13 residues. The V and J ends lost 2 bases and 5 bases respectively, with 9 bases between them. Germline values: CDR1 MNHNS, CDR2 SASEGT. The CDR3 sequence is CASSEIGGTEAFF. For the CDR3, the DNA is TGTGCCAGCAGTGAAATAGGAGGGACTGAAGCTTTCTTT.

The V call is TRBV19, the J call TRBJ1-2, with a tentative D call TRBD1 (5 bases). V dropped 3 bases and J dropped 6 bases, with 14 bases sitting between them. The CDR3 is 14 amino acids. Germline V CDR1 and CDR2: LNHDA, SQIVND (reference sequence). This chain's CDR3 is CASSMVQDRDGYTF. The DNA of the CDR3 is TGTGCCAGTAGTATGGTACAGGATAGAGATGGCTACACCTTC.

The CDR3 loop reads CASSAQLNQPQHF. Here the CDR3 DNA reads TGTGCCAGTAGCGCACAGCTCAATCAGCCCCAGCATTTT. V gene TRBV19 combines with J gene TRBJ1-5; D gene unclear. Trimming shortened V by 6 bases and J by 3 bases, and 9 bases separated the two germline ends. Germline V CDR1 and CDR2: LNHDA, SQIVND (reference sequence). The CDR3 is made up of 13 amino acids.

The J gene is TRBJ1-3, the V gene TRBV6-1; TRBD1 might be the D (5 bases). This CDR3 has 13 amino acids. CDR1 is MNHNS and CDR2 is SASEGT in the germline V gene. Trimming took 9 bases from V and 2 from J, leaving 11 bases between them. The CDR3 sequence: CASGDLTGNTIYF. Here the CDR3 DNA reads TGTGCCAGTGGGGACTTAACTGGAAACACCATATATTTT.

This clone was seen a single time. The V and J genes are TRBV2 and TRBJ2-5; D may be TRBD1 (6 bases). The V and J ends lost 4 bases and 3 bases respectively, with 12 bases between them. This CDR3 comprises 14 residues. Per the germline V gene, CDR1 is SNHLY and CDR2 is FYNNEI. The CDR3 is CASSVQGREETQYF. The CDR3 nucleotides are TGTGCCAGCAGTGTACAGGGAAGGGAAGAGACCCAGTACTTC.

The V gene is TRBV19, the J gene TRBJ2-7; D gene ambiguous. Germline CDR1 is LNHDA and CDR2 is SQIVND (reference sequence). The CDR3 sequence is 13 residues long. Trimming took 1 base from V and 4 from J, leaving 8 bases between them. The CDR3 DNA sequence: TGTGCCAGTAGTATAGGGGCAGGTTACGAGCAGTACTTC. Translating it yields CASSIGAGYEQYF.

The genes are TRBV7-2 and TRBJ2-1, with D tentatively TRBD1 (6 bases). CDR3 length: 14 amino acids. Deletions cut 5 bases from V and 7 bases from J, with 15 bases between. The germline CDR1 and CDR2 sequences are SGHTA and FQGNSA. The CDR3 is CASSPGTTTNEQFF. The CDR3 DNA is TGTGCCAGCAGCCCAGGGACAACGACAAATGAGCAGTTCTTC.

The rearrangement links TRBV29-1 to TRBJ2-1, with 8 bases matching TRBD1. The trim removed 7 bases at V and 7 bases at J, leaving 6 bases unmatched. The CDR3 has 12 residues. Per germline, CDR1 SQVTM and CDR2 ANQGSEA. In DNA, the CDR3 is TGCAGCGGTCTACAGGGGGTAAATGAGCAGTTCTTC. As protein: CSGLQGVNEQFF.

The rearrangement uses TRBV5-1 and TRBJ2-3, with 9 bases identical to TRBD2. The CDR3 contains 17 residues. The germline CDR1 and CDR2 sequences are SGHRS and YFSETQ. After removal of 1 base from V and 5 bases from J, the junction contained 11 bases not matched to a gene. The CDR3 sequence: CASSLRGAGGSEDTQYF. The CDR3 coding sequence is TGCGCCAGCAGCTTGAGGGGGGCGGGAGGGTCGGAAGATACGCAGTATTTT.

The chain combines TRBV7-3 with TRBJ2-7; 10 positions match TRBD2. Germline CDR1 and CDR2: SGHTA and FQGTGA. CDR3 size: 13 residues. Germline trimming cut 5 bases from V and 5 bases from J; bases unmatched to any gene: 3. This CDR3 reads CASSNLAGDEQYF. The CDR3 DNA reads as TGTGCCAGCAGCAATCTAGCGGGGGACGAGCAGTACTTC.

J is TRBJ1-2 and V is TRBV4-3, with a tentative D call TRBD1 (5 bases). From germline, CDR1 is LGHNA and CDR2 YSLEER. This CDR3 spans 14 amino acids. V lost 0 bases and J lost 6, with 11 bases in between. The CDR3 nucleotides are TGCGCCAGCAGCCAAGATGCGGGGCGGGATGGCTACACCTTC. This translates into CASSQDAGRDGYTF.

Only a few counts were recorded for this clone. This chain uses TRBV7-2 with TRBJ1-6; TRBD1 aligns across 7 bases. CDR1 and CDR2 from the germline V gene are SGHTA and FQGNSA. CDR3 size: 14 residues. V was pared by 3 bases and J by 9 bases, with 5 bases of the junction left unmatched. The DNA of the CDR3 is TGTGCCAGCAGCTTCCGGGACAGATCTTCACCCCTCCACTTT. Translating it yields CASSFRDRSSPLHF.

The rearrangement links TRBV7-3 to TRBJ2-4, with a possible D match to TRBD2 (6 bases). V gave up 5 bases and J gave up 0 bases, with 20 bases separating them. Per the germline V gene, CDR1 is SGHTA and CDR2 is FQGTGA. This CDR3 has 18 amino acids. For the CDR3, the DNA is TGTGCCAGCAGCCCGCAAGCGGGCACGGGGGTAGCCAAAAACATTCAGTACTTC. Translation gives CASSPQAGTGVAKNIQYF.

This sequence joins TRBV19 and TRBJ1-2, with 8 bases that match TRBD1. Trimming cost V 4 bases and J 3 bases; bases outside gene matches: 7. The CDR3 extends over 15 amino acids. Germline V gene sequence: CDR1 LNHDA, CDR2 SQIVND (reference sequence). CDR3 protein: CASSTTGALYYGYTF. The CDR3 nucleotides are TGTGCCAGTAGTACGACAGGGGCTTTATACTATGGCTACACCTTC.

The V and J genes are TRBV7-2 and TRBJ1-5; 7 bases are a match to TRBD1. J was trimmed by 0 bases and V by 3 bases; bases with no gene match: 2. This CDR3 spans 15 amino acids. Germline CDR1 and CDR2: SGHTA and FQGNSA. This CDR3 reads CASSLGTVSNQPQHF. CDR3 in DNA: TGTGCCAGCAGCTTGGGGACAGTTAGCAATCAGCCCCAGCATTTT.

The CDR3 nucleotides are TGCGCCAGCAGCCAAGTGGCTAGCCCAACCGGGGAGCTGTTTTTT. Encoded protein: CASSQVASPTGELFF. This chain links TRBV4-3 with TRBJ2-2, with a weak D call TRBD2 (5 bases). The germline V gene has CDR1 LGHNA and CDR2 YSLEER. V was pared by 1 base and J by 5 bases, with 11 bases between. This CDR3 has 15 residues.

This chain links TRBV7-2 with TRBJ2-1; 15 bases line up with TRBD2. Germline lookup yields CDR1 SGHTA and CDR2 FQGNSA. The V segment lost 5 bases and the J segment 7 bases; nucleotides outside the gene matches: 6. The CDR3 is 16 amino acids. The DNA for the CDR3 is TGTGCCAGCAGCCCCGGACTAGCGGGAGGGGAGAATGAGCAGTTCTTC. This sequence encodes CASSPGLAGGENEQFF. The complete variable domain, with remaining parts taken from reference TRBV7-2 and TRBJ2-1, reads GAGVSQSPSNKVTEKGKDVELRCDPISGHTALYWYRQSLGQGLEFLIYFQGNSAPDKSGLPSDRFSAERTGGSVSTLTIQRTQQEDSAVYLCASSPGLAGGENEQFFGPGTRLTVL.

This sequence joins TRBV5-4 and TRBJ1-1, with D perhaps TRBD1 (5 bases). Germline values: CDR1 SGHNT, CDR2 YYREEE (reference sequence). V was pared by 1 base and J by 0 bases, with 7 bases between. The CDR3 contains 14 residues. CDR3 DNA: TGTGCCAGCAGCTTGCGGGGGATGAACACTGAAGCTTTCTTT. The encoded protein is CASSLRGMNTEAFF. Full variable domain (missing parts from reference TRBV5-4 and TRBJ1-1): ETGVTQSPTHLIKTRGQQVTLRCSSQSGHNTVSWYQQALGQGPQFIFQYYREEENGRGNFPPRFSGLQFPNYSSELNVNALELDDSALYLCASSLRGMNTEAFFGQGTRLTVV.

The CDR3 bases are TGTGCCAGCAGCTTACGGGAACTCGTCCAAGAGACCCAGTACTTC. Amino acids: CASSLRELVQETQYF. This rearrangement joins TRBV7-9 to TRBJ2-5, with D perhaps TRBD2 (5 bases). Germline-derived CDR1 and CDR2 are SEHNR and FQNEAQ (reference sequence). V was pared by 2 bases and J by 1 base, with 11 bases between. CDR3 length: 15 amino acids.

This clone was detected once. The chain couples TRBV2 to TRBJ2-3; 13 positions agree with TRBD2. The length of the CDR3 is 17 residues. The trim removed 4 bases at V and 0 bases at J, leaving 4 bases unmatched. Germline-derived CDR1 and CDR2 are SNHLY and FYNNEI. The CDR3 DNA sequence: TGTGCCAGCAGTGGAGCGGGACTAGCGGGGAGCACAGATACGCAGTATTTT. It encodes CASSGAGLAGSTDTQYF.

The rearrangement joins TRBV6-5 to TRBJ2-1; weak D call: TRBD2 (6 bases). CDR1 is MNHEY and CDR2 is SVGAGI in the germline V gene. The CDR3 covers 15 residues. Between the trimmed V and J ends, which lost 8 bases and 0 bases, there was a span of 14 bases. The CDR3 reads CASSPRRVSYNEQFF. As DNA, the CDR3 is TGTGCCAGCTCCCCTCGGAGGGTCTCCTACAATGAGCAGTTCTTC.

This chain joins TRBV6-1 and TRBJ1-5; 8 bases are shared with TRBD1. Germline CDR1 reads MNHNS; CDR2 reads SASEGT. J lost 1 base, V lost 6 bases, and 5 bases had no gene match. The CDR3 sequence is 15 residues long. DNA for the CDR3: TGTGCCAGCAGGACAGGGGCGTCGAGCAATCAGCCCCAGCATTTT. It specifies CASRTGASSNQPQHF.